The next 5 T cell receptor beta chains were all read from a single sample in a study of post-analysis software for immune sequencing data. Overall study findings and caveats: In patients, about five TRBV segments were more frequent than in controls, with TRBV5-6, TRBV5-1 and TRBV20-1 among them.

Their recognized antigens are unknown. The TCR beta cDNA libraries contained unique molecular identifiers. TCRdb independently ran MiXCR on the PCR reads; one entry per CDR3 protein. Among more than 450,000 distinct CDR3 sequences listed, roughly 34% were seen once. Sequencing was done on a sample of blood. Receptors were obtained from a girl between 2 and 17 years old with multiple sclerosis.

The J gene is TRBJ2-1, the V gene TRBV5-1; D remains ambiguous. This CDR3 has 15 residues. The germline V gene has CDR1 SGHRS and CDR2 YFSETQ. V gave up 0 bases and J gave up 3 bases, with 10 bases separating them. The CDR3 bases are TGCGCCAGCAGCTTGGAGGGAAGCTTCTACAATGAGCAGTTCTTC. This encodes CASSLEGSFYNEQFF.

The chain links TRBV5-4 to TRBJ2-5, with 12 bases identical to TRBD2. CDR3 size: 15 residues. Germline V gene sequence: CDR1 SGHNT, CDR2 YYREEE (reference sequence). With 0 bases clipped from V and 5 bases from J, the junction kept 2 bases outside the gene matches. CDR3 in DNA: TGTGCCAGCAGCTTGGGACTAGCGGGGGACGAGACCCAGTACTTC. It yields the protein CASSLGLAGDETQYF.

This rearrangement joins TRBV10-1 to TRBJ1-1, with a weak D call TRBD1 (5 bases). The V and J ends lost 1 base and 6 bases respectively, with 9 bases between them. The CDR3 runs to 13 residues. Germline V lookup: CDR1 WNHNN, CDR2 SYGVQD (reference sequence). CDR3 in amino acids: CASSELRGSEAFF. In nucleotides, the CDR3 is TGCGCCAGCAGTGAGTTGCGGGGGTCTGAAGCTTTCTTT.

This clonotype has only one observation. One junction end does not reproduce the germline sequence, and a read error may be involved. The chain recombines TRBV5-1 with TRBJ1-1; D unresolved. In germline, CDR1 is SGHRS, CDR2 YFSETQ. There are 14 residues in the CDR3. CDR3 loop: CTSSSGPGNTEAFF. CDR3 bases: TGCACCAGCAGCTCAGGCCCCGGGAACACTGAAGCTTTCTTT. Full variable domain (missing parts from reference TRBV5-1 and TRBJ1-1): KAGVTQTPRYLIKTRGQQVTLSCSPISGHRSVSWYQQTPGQGLQFLFEYFSETQRNKGNFPGRFSGRQFSNSRSEMNVSTLELGDSALYLCTSSSGPGNTEAFFGQGTRLTVV.

This clonotype showed up just a few times. DNA for the CDR3: TGTGCCACCGGAGGACAGCTCCATGAGGGGGGCTACACCTTC. Protein: CATGGQLHEGGYTF. This chain joins TRBV27 and TRBJ1-2; D is perhaps TRBD1 (6 bases). V lost 10 bases, J lost 8 bases, and 23 bases lay in between. The CDR3 is 14 residues long. Germline V CDR1 and CDR2: MNHEY, SMNVEV (reference sequence).